The clone carrying this T cell receptor beta chain has only a few counts. What it binds is unknown. The data originate from a study of early T cells in non-severe SARS-CoV-2 infection. The J segment lost 4 bases and the V segment lost 4 bases, leaving 5 bases of the junction unmatched. The CDR3 runs to 14 residues. Germline V gives CDR1 SGHTA, CDR2 FQGTGA. Study-level results: Anti-spike CD8 responses were favored by VDJdb matching, which missed private and CD4 specificities.

Individual cDNA molecules each received unique molecular identifiers attached to them. TCRdb fed the 5' RACE reads into MiXCR, producing one record per CDR3 protein. The sample consists of 75,000 or so distinct CDR3 sequences, 11% to 15% of them appearing once. Specimen: whole blood. This chain connects TRBV7-3 to TRBJ1-2; 8 bases fit TRBD1. This receptor was identified in an adult who was a healthcare worker with PCR-confirmed SARS-CoV-2 infection or an uninfected control (not recorded which). The CDR3 here is CASSSTGAFYGYTF. CDR3 DNA: TGTGCCAGCAGCTCGACAGGGGCATTCTATGGCTACACCTTC.